The clone carrying this T cell receptor (beta chain) was seen a few times. Antigen: not known. Looked up from germline, CDR1 is MGHRA and CDR2 is YSYEKL. This CDR3 contains 16 residues. V was pared by 0 bases and J by 5 bases, with 9 bases of the junction left unmatched. The data were obtained in a study of T cells in Graves' hyperthyroidism and ophthalmopathy. Study details: Peripheral blood samples were taken at initial diagnosis, prior to any treatment.

Study-level results: Most clonotypes that expanded in the thyroid above 0.001 also showed up in blood.

Amplification yielded TCR beta CDR3 regions, with RNA transcripts as the source. The TCR CDR3 first-round RT-PCR relied on the HTBI primer set. TCRdb fed the multiplex PCR reads into MiXCR, producing one record per CDR3 protein. The table has over 250,000 distinct CDR3 sequences, about 25% seen once. The chain joins TRBV4-1 to TRBJ2-5; 7 nucleotides agree with TRBD1. The material sequenced was blood. The receptor's source is a man aged 35 to 55 with Graves' hyperthyroidism that later progressed to Graves' ophthalmopathy. The CDR3 sequence is CASSQDGTDLRETQYF. DNA for the CDR3: TGCGCCAGCAGCCAAGATGGGACAGACCTCCGGGAGACCCAGTACTTC.